The clone carrying this T cell receptor (beta chain) has only a few counts. Unique molecular identifiers had been added to the TCR beta cDNA libraries. TCRdb re-called the PCR reads with MiXCR, one entry per CDR3 protein. The sample consists of hundreds of thousands of distinct CDR3 sequences, around 64% of them appearing once. This specimen comes from a study of post-analysis software for immune sequencing data. Input material: blood. This TCR was sampled from a girl aged 2 to 10 with multiple sclerosis.

The CDR3 sequence: CASSRRGGESSYNEQFF. The CDR3, as DNA: TGTGCCAGCAGCCGAAGAGGGGGGGAGAGCTCCTACAATGAGCAGTTCTTC. The chain employs TRBV7-2 and TRBJ2-1, with D possibly being TRBD2 (7 bases). From germline, CDR1 is SGHTA and CDR2 FQGNSA. V lost 5 bases and J lost 0, with 17 bases in between. The CDR3 covers 17 residues.